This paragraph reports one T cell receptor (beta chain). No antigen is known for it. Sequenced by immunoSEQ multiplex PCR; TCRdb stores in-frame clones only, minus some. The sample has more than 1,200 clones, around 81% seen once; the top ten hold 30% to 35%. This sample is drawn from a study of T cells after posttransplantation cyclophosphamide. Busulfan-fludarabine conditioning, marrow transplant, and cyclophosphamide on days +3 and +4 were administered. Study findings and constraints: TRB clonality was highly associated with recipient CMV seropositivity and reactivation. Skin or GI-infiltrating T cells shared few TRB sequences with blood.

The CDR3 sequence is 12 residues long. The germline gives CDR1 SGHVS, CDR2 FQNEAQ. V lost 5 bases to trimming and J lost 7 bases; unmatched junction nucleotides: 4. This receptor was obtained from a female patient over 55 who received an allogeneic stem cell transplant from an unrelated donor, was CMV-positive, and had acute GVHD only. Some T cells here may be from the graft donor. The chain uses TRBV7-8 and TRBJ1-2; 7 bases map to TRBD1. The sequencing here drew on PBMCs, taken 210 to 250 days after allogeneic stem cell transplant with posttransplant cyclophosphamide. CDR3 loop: CASSTGTVGYTF. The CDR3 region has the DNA TGTGCCAGCAGCACGGGGACAGTTGGCTACACCTTC.